The next 13 T cell receptor beta chains were all read from a single sample in a study of neoadjuvant anti-PD-1 for oral cavity cancer. Here immunoSEQ multiplex PCR was the method, and the copy in TCRdb shows in-frame clones only, minus some. The sample shows about 61,000 clones, approximately 80% of them seen only once. This material consisted of PBMCs, taken before nivolumab (anti-PD-1) treatment. The source of these receptors is a person aged 40 to 85 with oral cavity squamous cell carcinoma.

There are a few counts of this clone. V gene TRBV14 combines with J gene TRBJ1-2; 9 bases align to TRBD1. CDR1 and CDR2 (germline): SGHDN, FVKESK. The CDR3 is 16 residues long. With 4 bases clipped from V and 6 bases from J, the junction kept 12 bases outside the gene matches. In DNA form, the CDR3 reads TGTGCCAGCAGCCCCCAGGGACAGGGCGAAGGACATGGCTACACCTTC. This gives the protein CASSPQGQGEGHGYTF.

The CDR3 DNA reads TGTGCCAGCAGTTACGAGGACAGGGGGAATGGCTACACCTTC. It is translated as CASSYEDRGNGYTF. The chain employs TRBV6-5 and TRBJ1-2; 10 bases fit TRBD1. This CDR3 has 14 amino acids. The junction had 3 bases not matched to a gene; V was cut back by 2 bases and J by 6 bases. The V gene's germline CDR1 is MNHEY and CDR2 SVGAGI.

The V and J genes are TRBV6-6 and TRBJ1-3; D might be TRBD1 (5 bases). CDR3 size: 16 residues. CDR1 is MNHNY, CDR2 SVGAGI, per germline (reference sequence). Trimming took off 7 bases at V and 2 bases at J, with 18 bases between the two ends. The CDR3, as DNA: TGTGCCAGCACCCTACAGGCCGTGATGGCTGGAAACACCATATATTTT. It yields the protein CASTLQAVMAGNTIYF.

This rearrangement joins TRBV28 to TRBJ1-4, with D perhaps matching TRBD1 (5 bases). This CDR3 comprises 16 residues. Germline values: CDR1 MDHEN, CDR2 SYDVKM. V was cut by 6 bases and J by 6 bases, with 20 bases left in between. CDR3 sequence (DNA): TGTGCCAGCAGCCGTTCTTCTGGGGGGGGTGATGAAAAACTGTTTTTT. Protein sequence: CASSRSSGGGDEKLFF.

V gene TRBV9 combines with J gene TRBJ2-1; maybe TRBD2 (6 bases). CDR1 and CDR2 from the germline V gene are SGDLS and YYNGEE. The CDR3 extends over 14 amino acids. Trimming took off 1 base at V and 7 bases at J, with 12 bases between the two ends. The CDR3: CASSVITGANEQFF. The CDR3 DNA sequence: TGTGCCAGCAGCGTAATAACGGGAGCGAATGAGCAGTTCTTC.

V usage is TRBV27 and J usage is TRBJ2-2; the D gene is possibly TRBD2 (5 bases). The germline V gene encodes CDR1 MNHEY and CDR2 SMNVEV (reference sequence). V was clipped by 0 bases and J by 7 bases, with 12 bases between them. This CDR3 region has 15 residues. The CDR3 is CASSLSPSRIGELFF. CDR3 nucleotide sequence: TGTGCCAGCAGTTTATCCCCTAGCAGGATCGGGGAGCTGTTTTTT.

J is TRBJ2-1 and V is TRBV30, with unresolved D. CDR1 and CDR2 from the germline V gene are GTSNPN and SVGIG (reference sequence). Trimming took 1 base from V and 7 from J, leaving 17 bases between them. The CDR3 has 15 amino acids. CDR3 coding DNA: TGTGCCTGGAGTGGAGCGAACAGACTCTTGAATGAGCAGTTCTTC. Its translation: CAWSGANRLLNEQFF.

This clone turned up a few times. This chain connects TRBV6-5 to TRBJ1-2, with D perhaps matching TRBD1 (6 bases). Trimming removed 0 bases at V and 5 bases at J, with 10 bases between. The CDR3 spans 14 residues. Germline CDR1 and CDR2: MNHEY and SVGAGI. The CDR3 reads CASSYSDRRYGYTF. Here the CDR3 DNA reads TGTGCCAGCAGTTACTCAGACAGGAGATATGGCTACACCTTC.

The genes are TRBV6-5 and TRBJ1-1, with no clear D. The CDR3 loop spans 15 amino acids. V was cut by 2 bases and J by 1 base, with 11 bases left in between. Germline V gives CDR1 MNHEY, CDR2 SVGAGI. CDR3 sequence (DNA): TGTGCCAGCAGTTACGGTAGCGAGAGGAACACTGAAGCTTTCTTT. It is translated as CASSYGSERNTEAFF.

The rearrangement joins TRBV2 to TRBJ2-2; TRBD1 aligns across 7 bases. The CDR3 is made up of 16 amino acids. V lost 7 bases to trimming and J lost 1 base; unmatched junction nucleotides: 9. Germline values: CDR1 SNHLY, CDR2 FYNNEI. CDR3 DNA sequence: TGTGCCAGCACTGGCGCCCCAGGGGGGAACACCGGGGAGCTGTTTTTT. Translation: CASTGAPGGNTGELFF. Drawing the rest from reference TRBV2 and TRBJ2-2, the complete variable domain is EPEVTQTPSHQVTQMGQEVILRCVPISNHLYFYWYRQILGQKVEFLVSFYNNEISEKSEIFDDQFSVERPDGSNFTLKIRSTKLEDSAMYFCASTGAPGGNTGELFFGEGSRLTVL.

The V call is TRBV2, the J call TRBJ2-4, with 10 bases aligning to TRBD2. CDR3 length equals 15 residues. The germline CDR1 and CDR2 sequences are SNHLY and FYNNEI. The junction had 6 bases not matched to a gene; V was cut back by 5 bases and J by 5 bases. As DNA, the CDR3 is TGTGCCAGCAGTTCGGGACTAGCGAGAGAAAACATTCAGTACTTC. Protein: CASSSGLARENIQYF. Full variable domain (outside the CDR3, taken from reference TRBV2 and TRBJ2-4): EPEVTQTPSHQVTQMGQEVILRCVPISNHLYFYWYRQILGQKVEFLVSFYNNEISEKSEIFDDQFSVERPDGSNFTLKIRSTKLEDSAMYFCASSSGLARENIQYFGAGTRLSVL.

The rearrangement uses TRBV5-1 and TRBJ2-1, with 11 bases identical to TRBD1. CDR3 length: 12 residues. V trimming: 4 bases; J trimming: 14 bases; junction bases outside the gene matches: 5. CDR1 and CDR2 from the germline V gene are SGHRS and YFSETQ. The DNA of the CDR3 is TGCGCCAGCAGCGCCGGGACAGGGGGAGAGTTCTTC. Translating gives CASSAGTGGEFF.

The chain is built from TRBV11-2 and TRBJ1-5; D possibly corresponds to TRBD1 (6 bases). Trimming took off 4 bases at V and 0 bases at J, with 10 bases between the two ends. CDR1 is SGHAT and CDR2 is FQNNGV in the germline V gene. This CDR3 region has 15 residues. For the CDR3, the DNA is TGTGCCAGCAGCTCCCTGACAGGTAGCAATCAGCCCCAGCATTTT. Protein: CASSSLTGSNQPQHF. Combining the CDR3 with reference TRBV11-2 and TRBJ1-5 gives the whole variable domain EAGVAQSPRYKIIEKRQSVAFWCNPISGHATLYWYQQILGQGPKLLIQFQNNGVVDDSQLPKDRFSAERLKGVDSTLKIQPAKLEDSAVYLCASSSLTGSNQPQHFGDGTRLSIL.